The 3 T cell receptor beta chains reported below all come from one sample, sequenced in a study of Graves' ophthalmopathy and Graves' hyperthyroidism. TCR beta CDR3 amplification used RNA transcripts. The workflow started with a first-round RT-PCR run with HTBI primers and then moved on to a second-round multiplex PCR. Using its own MiXCR run on the multiplex PCR reads, TCRdb lists one record per CDR3 protein. The sample lists approximately 1.2 million distinct CDR3 sequences, about 35% seen once, with 11% in the top ten. The sample consisted of peripheral blood or thyroid tissue (not recorded which). These receptors were taken from an adult man with Graves' hyperthyroidism.

This clonotype was picked up many times. The CDR3 is CASKADSPYGYTF. DNA for the CDR3: TGTGCCAGCAAAGCCGACAGCCCGTATGGCTACACCTTC. The V gene is TRBV12-3 or TRBV12-4, the J gene TRBJ1-2; TRBD1 might be the D (5 bases). CDR3 length: 13 residues. The V end lost 7 bases, the J end lost 5 bases, and 14 bases lay between the germline ends.

This clonotype was counted many times. J is TRBJ1-6 and V is TRBV10-3; D uncertain. CDR3 length: 16 amino acids. Germline V gives CDR1 ENHRY, CDR2 SYGVKD. Between the trimmed V and J ends, which lost 0 bases and 7 bases, there was a span of 13 bases. This chain's CDR3 is CAISESFRKDNSPLHF. CDR3 DNA sequence: TGTGCCATCAGTGAGTCGTTCAGGAAGGACAATTCACCCCTCCACTTT.

This clonotype was counted at least ten times. The J gene is TRBJ1-2, the V gene TRBV7-9; 7 positions match TRBD1. Germline assignment: CDR1 SEHNR and CDR2 FQNEAQ (reference sequence). Trimming at V came to 1 base and at J to 4 bases, leaving 6 bases not matched to a gene. CDR3 size: 15 residues. CDR3 in DNA: TGTGCCAGCAGCTTAGTTGGAGGGGGCCTCTATGGCTACACCTTC. Its protein product is CASSLVGGGLYGYTF.